This T cell receptor beta chain was recorded in a study of tissue T cells after allogeneic stem cell transplantation. The time point here: mouse harvest day 7 after allogeneic transplant. The graft held 10^6 splenic CD5+ T cells and 10^7 T-cell-depleted bone marrow cells. Tissues came from B6→BALB/c major-mismatch GVHD mice at day 7 or 14. TCRdb's copy holds only in-frame clones and misses some; the assay was immunoSEQ multiplex PCR. The sample consists of under 7,000 clones, 45% to 55% of them appearing once. In germline, CDR1 is SNHLY, CDR2 FYNGKV (reference sequence). This CDR3 is 16 amino acids long. The junction had 1 base not matched to a gene; V was cut back by 3 bases and J by 1 base. Study results and caveats: This small cohort was clinically heterogeneous, and sampling depth was a limitation. Few T cell clones were shared across patients, but motif clusters showed tissue-specific shared signatures.

Worth noting for this clone: The antigen remains undetermined. Gene labels here are mouse ones. The read finishes 1 residue shy of the CDR3 end, and the germline J gene is used to complete it.

The TCR was taken from a female BALB/c mouse given C57BL/6 T cells with graft-versus-host disease after an allogeneic hematopoietic cell transplant. The chain joins TRBV3 to TRBJ2-5, with 13 positions matching TRBD2. The sequenced sample consisted of gut tissue. The CDR3 region is CASSFGLGGHQDTQYF. Incomplete CDR3 DNA: TGTGCCAGCAGCTTCGGACTGGGGGGGCACCAAGACACCCAGTAC.